This T cell receptor beta chain is drawn from a study of blood T cell repertoires in COVID-19. Study details: T cells, B-cell-depleted T cells, or PBMCs provided the cDNA or gDNA that served as material.

This CDR3 is built from 13 residues. The V end was cut by 5 bases, the J end by 1 base, with 8 bases between. Germline V gene sequence: CDR1 SGHTA, CDR2 FQGTGA. Generated by immunoSEQ multiplex PCR, the TCRdb table keeps only in-frame clones and is missing some. The sample records some 93,000 clones, approximately 86% being singletons. The sample comprised peripheral blood. The rearrangement joins TRBV7-3 to TRBJ1-1; possible D gene TRBD1, 5 bases. This receptor was identified in a woman older than 75 with acute or convalescent COVID-19. The CDR3: CASSRDRNTEAFF. CDR3 bases: TGTGCCAGCAGCCGCGACAGGAACACTGAAGCTTTCTTT.